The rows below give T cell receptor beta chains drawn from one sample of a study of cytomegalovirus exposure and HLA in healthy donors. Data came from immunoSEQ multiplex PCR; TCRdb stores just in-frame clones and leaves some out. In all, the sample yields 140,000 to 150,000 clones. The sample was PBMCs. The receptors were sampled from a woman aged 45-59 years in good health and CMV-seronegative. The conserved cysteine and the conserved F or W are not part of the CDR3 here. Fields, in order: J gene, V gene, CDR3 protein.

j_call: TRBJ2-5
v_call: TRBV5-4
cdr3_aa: ASSLLAGGPKTQY

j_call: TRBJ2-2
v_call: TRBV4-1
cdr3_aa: ASSRGVGNTGELF

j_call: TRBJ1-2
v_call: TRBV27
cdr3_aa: ASSSARDLLNYGYT

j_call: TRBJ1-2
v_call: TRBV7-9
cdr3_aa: ASSLVRDYYGYT

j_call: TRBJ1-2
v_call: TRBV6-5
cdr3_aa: ASSGGQSYYGYT

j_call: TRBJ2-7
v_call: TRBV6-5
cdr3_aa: ASSKNRDTDEQY

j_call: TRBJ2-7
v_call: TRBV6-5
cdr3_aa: ASCRPGYEQY

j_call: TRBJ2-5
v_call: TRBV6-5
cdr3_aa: ASSYRGLAPGETQY

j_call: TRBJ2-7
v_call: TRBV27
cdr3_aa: ASSLYRGGPYEQY

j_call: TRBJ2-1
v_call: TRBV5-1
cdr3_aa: ASSLYMAGGHNEQF

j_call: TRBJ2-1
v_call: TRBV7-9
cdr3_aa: ASSTPRDEQF

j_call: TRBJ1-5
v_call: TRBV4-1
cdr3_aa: ASSQEDPGGLGVAQPQH

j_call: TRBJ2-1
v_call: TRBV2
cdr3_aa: ASSPGLAGGYNEQF

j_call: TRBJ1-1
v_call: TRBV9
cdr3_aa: ASSDGGGTEAF

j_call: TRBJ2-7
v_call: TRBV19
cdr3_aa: ASSPANPGSYEQY

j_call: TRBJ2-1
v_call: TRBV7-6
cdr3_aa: ASSSGAGGRDNEQF

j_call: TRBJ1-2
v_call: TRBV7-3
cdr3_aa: ASSLTGANGNYGYT

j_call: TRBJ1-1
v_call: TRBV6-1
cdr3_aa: ASRDSGQSITEAF

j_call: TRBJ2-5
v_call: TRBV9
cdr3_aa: ASSVGLAGRQETQY

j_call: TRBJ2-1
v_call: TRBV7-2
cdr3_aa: ASSLGIAGGPLNEQF

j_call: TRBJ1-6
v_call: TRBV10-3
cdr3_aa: AISELKREAGRNSPLH

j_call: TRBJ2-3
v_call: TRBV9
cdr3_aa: ASSWASGRGADTQY

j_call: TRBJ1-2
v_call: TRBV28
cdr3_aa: ASSLIQDNGYT

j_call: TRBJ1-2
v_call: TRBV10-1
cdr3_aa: ASSEGGQGNYGYT

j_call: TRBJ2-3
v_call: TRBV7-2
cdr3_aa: ASSTALAGGPSYDTQY

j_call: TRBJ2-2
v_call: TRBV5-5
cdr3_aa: ASRYSDARTGELF

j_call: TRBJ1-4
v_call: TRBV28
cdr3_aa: ASSFPPLNEKLF

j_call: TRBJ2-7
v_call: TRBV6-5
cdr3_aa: ASRRDRGPSYEQY

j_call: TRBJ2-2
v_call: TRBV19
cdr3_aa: ASSQQANTGELF

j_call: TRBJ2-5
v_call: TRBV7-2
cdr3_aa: ASSSLAGYETQY

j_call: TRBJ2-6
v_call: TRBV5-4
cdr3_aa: ASSLAGTGANVLT

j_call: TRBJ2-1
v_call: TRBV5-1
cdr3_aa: ASSLGTAGGSSYNEQF

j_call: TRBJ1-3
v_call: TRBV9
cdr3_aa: ASSAPLDSSGNTIY

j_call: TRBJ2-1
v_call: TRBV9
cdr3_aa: ASAPPSGNPFNEQF

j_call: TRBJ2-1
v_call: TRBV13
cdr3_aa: ASSSHNTPGTGLLLTNEQF

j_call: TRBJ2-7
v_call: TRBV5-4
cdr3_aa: ASRQISSYEQY

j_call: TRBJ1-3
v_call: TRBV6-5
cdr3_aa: ASSYSPRDGNTIY

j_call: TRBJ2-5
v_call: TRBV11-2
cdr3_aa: ASSLRETQY